Each of the 22 T cell receptor beta chains below was sequenced from the same sample in a study of CD8+CD57+ T cells in acquired aplastic anemia. CD8+CD57+ cell expansion, shown by flow cytometry, had occurred in the patients selected for sequencing. For CDR3 and TCR beta VDJ profiling, genomic DNA was the template used. TCRdb itself ran the reads through MiXCR, one entry per CDR3 protein. Here the sample spans 250,000 or so distinct CDR3 sequences, around 45% being singletons. The sequenced sample was sorted CD4+, CD8+, or CD8+CD57+ T cells (not recorded which) from PBMCs. Every receptor here comes from a human donor with aplastic anemia.

This clonotype was counted at least ten times. The rearrangement uses TRBV6-4 and TRBJ2-7; no reliable D call. Germline V gene data show CDR1 as MRHNA and CDR2 as SNTAGT. This CDR3 spans 11 amino acids. The V gene lost 6 bases and the J gene lost 2 bases, with 5 bases spanning the gap. As DNA, the CDR3 is TGTGCCAGCAGACGGGCCTACGAGCAGTACTTC. Translating it yields CASRRAYEQYF.

The chain employs TRBV7-6 and TRBJ2-3; TRBD2 aligns across 12 bases. The CDR3 totals 17 residues. V lost 2 bases, J lost 5 bases, and 8 bases stayed unmatched. The V gene's germline CDR1 is SGHVS and CDR2 FNYEAQ. CDR3 DNA: TGTGCCAGCAGCTTAAGACTAGCGGGGGCTCAGGGAGATACGCAGTATTTT. Amino acid sequence: CASSLRLAGAQGDTQYF.

This clonotype appeared a few times. The chain links TRBV15 to TRBJ2-7, with 9 bases identical to TRBD1. V lost 5 bases and J lost 3; bases outside the gene matches: 8. CDR3 length equals 15 residues. Germline V gene data show CDR1 as LNHNV and CDR2 as YYDKDF (reference sequence). CDR3 loop: CATSVGTGIGYEQYF. CDR3 sequence (DNA): TGTGCCACCAGCGTCGGGACAGGGATTGGCTACGAGCAGTACTTC.

This clonotype was detected a few times. A much more abundant neighbour one base away suggests this may be a read error. The chain uses TRBV9 and TRBJ2-5, with 8 bases lining up with TRBD2. V was pared by 4 bases and J by 3 bases, with 14 bases of the junction left unmatched. The CDR3 runs 17 residues. CDR1 SGDLS and CDR2 YYNGEE come from the germline V gene. This chain's CDR3 is CASSLHLQGRGEETQYF. In nucleotides, the CDR3 is TGTGCCAGCAGCCTCCACCTCCAGGGGCGGGGGGAAGAGACCCAGTACTTC.

This clonotype appeared many times. This chain connects TRBV2 to TRBJ2-7; TRBD1 might be the D (6 bases). The CDR3 consists of 15 residues. V lost 6 bases and J lost 2, with 17 bases in between. Germline assignment: CDR1 SNHLY and CDR2 FYNNEI. As DNA, the CDR3 is TGTGCCAGCAGCGAGTTAAAGGACAGCACCTACGAGCAGTACTTC. The encoded protein is CASSELKDSTYEQYF.

The sample holds many counts of this clonotype. The chain has TRBV2 and TRBJ2-3; 9 bases map to TRBD2. The ends lost 3 bases at V and 4 bases at J; junction bases unmatched: 5. This CDR3 contains 15 residues. Per germline, CDR1 SNHLY and CDR2 FYNNEI. For the CDR3, the DNA is TGTGCCAGCAGTGAGGGGACTAGCATACCAGATACGCAGTATTTT. Its protein is CASSEGTSIPDTQYF.

This clonotype was observed once. CDR3 in amino acids: CATSRVGSGTSVSEQFF. CDR3 DNA: TGTGCCACCAGCAGAGTCGGGTCCGGGACTAGTGTTTCTGAGCAGTTCTTC. The chain is built from TRBV15 and TRBJ2-1; 8 nucleotides line up with TRBD2. Germline CDR1 is LNHNV and CDR2 is YYDKDF (reference sequence). CDR3 length: 17 amino acids. The J segment lost 9 bases and the V segment lost 1 base, leaving 14 bases of the junction unmatched.

Concerning this clonotype: The junction departs from the called germline gene at one end, perhaps through a read error. The chain is built from TRBV4-2 and TRBJ1-5, with D maybe TRBD1 (6 bases). Germline CDR1 and CDR2: LGHNA and YNFKEQ. The CDR3 is 16 residues long. The CDR3 DNA reads as TGTGCCAGCAGCCAAGTATTGAGGGGGAGCAACCAGCCCCAGCATTTT. As protein: CASSQVLRGSNQPQHF.

The V and J genes are TRBV5-1 and TRBJ1-6; tentatively, D is TRBD1 (5 bases). The V gene's germline CDR1 is SGHRS and CDR2 YFSETQ. This CDR3 contains 13 residues. Trimming shortened V by 4 bases and J by 7 bases, and 9 bases separated the two germline ends. The CDR3 bases are TGCGCCAGCAGCCAGGGTTACAATTCACCCCTCCACTTT. Its protein is CASSQGYNSPLHF.

This clonotype came up a few times. This rearrangement joins TRBV24-1 to TRBJ1-2, with D uncertain. The CDR3 extends over 12 amino acids. Germline CDR1 and CDR2: KGHDR and SFDVKD. V was trimmed by 3 bases and J by 5 bases, leaving 6 bases between them. DNA of the CDR3: TGTGCCACCAGTGATAGAGCTTATGGCTACACCTTC. Its translation is CATSDRAYGYTF.

This clonotype was observed a handful of times. V gene TRBV12-3 or TRBV12-4 combines with J gene TRBJ1-5; D not certain. Trimming shortened V by 2 bases and J by 0 bases, and 8 bases separated the two germline ends. The CDR3 length is 15 residues. CDR3 sequence reads: CASSLLGDSNQPQHF. The CDR3 DNA follows: TGTGCCAGCAGTTTATTAGGAGATAGCAATCAGCCCCAGCATTTT.

The chain employs TRBV11-3 and TRBJ2-7; 9 nucleotides align to TRBD1. The V and J ends lost 1 base and 6 bases, in that order; junction bases with no gene match: 4. This CDR3 is built from 14 residues. CDR1 is SGHNT and CDR2 is YENEEA in the germline V gene. CDR3 in DNA: TGTGCCAGCAGCTTAGGGGGACAGGGTGGCGAGCAGTACTTC. Protein sequence: CASSLGGQGGEQYF.

This clonotype was seen ten or more times. The chain carries TRBV20-1 and TRBJ2-1; either TRBD1 or TRBD2 may fit D (5 bases each). Germline V gives CDR1 DFQATT, CDR2 SNEGSKA (reference sequence). The CDR3 has 14 residues. Trimming pared 3 bases from V and 4 bases from J, leaving 13 bases between. The CDR3 spells CSASGTTSYNEQFF. CDR3 bases: TGCAGTGCTAGCGGGACGACATCATACAATGAGCAGTTCTTC.

This chain uses TRBV7-9 with TRBJ2-1, with no clear D. CDR3 length: 13 residues. V was pared by 2 bases and J by 6 bases, with 8 bases between. Germline values: CDR1 SEHNR, CDR2 FQNEAQ (reference sequence). CDR3 sequence (DNA): TGTGCCAGCAGCTTAACGCGAGGCAATGAGCAGTTCTTC. Its translation is CASSLTRGNEQFF.

This clonotype was picked up many times. The chain links TRBV7-9 to TRBJ2-7; weak D call: TRBD1 (6 bases). The CDR3 runs to 14 residues. The germline V gene encodes CDR1 SEHNR and CDR2 FQNEAQ (reference sequence). V was shortened by 3 bases and J by 4 bases, with 13 bases between the two germline ends. The CDR3 nucleotides are TGTGCCAGCAGCTTCCGTCAGGGGATGTACGAGCAGTACTTC. It translates to CASSFRQGMYEQYF.

The chain uses TRBV6-6 and TRBJ2-5, with a possible D match to TRBD2 (6 bases). V shed 0 bases and J shed 2 bases, with 31 bases lying between them. This CDR3 has 22 amino acids. Germline V gives CDR1 MNHNY, CDR2 SVGAGI (reference sequence). The CDR3 loop reads CASSYSHSHTLTELAQQETQYF. The CDR3 DNA reads as TGTGCCAGCAGTTACTCGCATAGCCATACCTTGACTGAGCTAGCGCAACAAGAGACCCAGTACTTC.

This clonotype came up many times. The chain is built from TRBV7-9 and TRBJ2-1; 8 positions match TRBD1. Trimming at V came to 0 bases and at J to 4 bases, leaving 2 bases not matched to a gene. The CDR3 extends over 15 amino acids. The germline gives CDR1 SEHNR, CDR2 FQNEAQ (reference sequence). The CDR3 DNA follows: TGTGCCAGCAGCTTAGCGCAGGGGGCATACAATGAGCAGTTCTTC. This codes for CASSLAQGAYNEQFF.

Many counts were recorded for this clonotype. The chain combines TRBV7-9 with TRBJ1-1, with a weak D call TRBD1 (5 bases). The ends were cut back, 5 bases at V and 3 bases at J, with 19 bases in the middle. Germline values: CDR1 SEHNR, CDR2 FQNEAQ (reference sequence). The CDR3 loop spans 16 amino acids. CDR3 sequence reads: CASSGSSLGHHTEAFF. CDR3 DNA: TGTGCCAGCAGCGGGAGTTCATTGGGGCATCACACTGAAGCTTTCTTT.

V usage is TRBV20-1 and J usage is TRBJ2-7, with D hard to call. The CDR3 loop spans 10 amino acids. CDR1 is DFQATT and CDR2 is SNEGSKA in the germline V gene (reference sequence). V lost 3 bases, J lost 5 bases, and 5 bases lay in between. The CDR3: CSARVDEQYF. CDR3 DNA: TGCAGTGCTAGGGTCGACGAGCAGTACTTC.

This clonotype showed up just a few times. An end of the junction differs from the germline gene, which may be a read error. J is TRBJ1-4 and V is TRBV6-5; D is uncertain. This CDR3 has 14 residues. The germline CDR1 and CDR2 sequences are MNHEY and SVGAGI. CDR3 region: CASSSGPGREKPFF. The CDR3, as DNA: TGTGCCAGCAGCTCCGGACCGGGGAGGGAAAAACCGTTTTTT.

At least ten counts were recorded for this clonotype. The chain combines TRBV27 with TRBJ2-7; D is ambiguous. Trimming stripped 3 bases from V and 6 bases from J, with 9 bases between. Germline assignment: CDR1 MNHEY and CDR2 SMNVEV (reference sequence). The CDR3 has 12 residues. DNA of the CDR3: TGTGCCAGCAGTTTCATGGGTCGCGAGCAGTACTTC. This sequence encodes CASSFMGREQYF.

Many counts were recorded for this clonotype. The CDR3 DNA follows: TGCGCCAGCTGGGGGGAGGGGTACAATGAGCAGTTCTTC. It yields the protein CASWGEGYNEQFF. The rearrangement joins TRBV10-2 to TRBJ2-1; TRBD2 aligns across 7 bases. Germline V CDR1 and CDR2: WSHSY, SAAADI. Trimming took 8 bases from V and 4 from J; bases not matched to a gene: 5. The CDR3 is 13 residues long.